A single sample gave rise to the 2 T cell receptor beta chains below, sequenced in a study of blood T cell repertoires in COVID-19. Generated by immunoSEQ multiplex PCR, the TCRdb table keeps only in-frame clones and is missing some. The data show 150,000 to 200,000 clones, about 88% seen once. The sample consisted of peripheral blood. All receptors derive from a man between 18 and 29 years old with acute or convalescent COVID-19.

This clone was detected once. The J gene is TRBJ2-3, the V gene TRBV20-1; 12 nucleotides line up with TRBD2. The J segment lost 6 bases and the V segment lost 3 bases, leaving 7 bases of the junction unmatched. Per the germline V gene, CDR1 is DFQATT and CDR2 is SNEGSKA (reference sequence). The length of the CDR3 is 15 residues. The CDR3 DNA sequence: TGCAGTGCTAGTGGCCTAGCGGGGGGGATGGATACGCAGTATTTT. This sequence encodes CSASGLAGGMDTQYF.

V and J are TRBV5-1 and TRBJ1-1; 9 bases are shared with TRBD1. This CDR3 has 15 residues. V was pared by 6 bases and J by 0 bases, with 6 bases of the junction left unmatched. The germline CDR1 and CDR2 sequences are SGHRS and YFSETQ. The CDR3 region has the DNA TGCGCCAGCATCTCCGGACAGGGGTTGAACACTGAAGCTTTCTTT. Protein: CASISGQGLNTEAFF. Full variable domain (remainder filled in from reference TRBV5-1 and TRBJ1-1): KAGVTQTPRYLIKTRGQQVTLSCSPISGHRSVSWYQQTPGQGLQFLFEYFSETQRNKGNFPGRFSGRQFSNSRSEMNVSTLELGDSALYLCASISGQGLNTEAFFGQGTRLTVV.